This T cell receptor (beta chain) appears in the sequencing data of a study of cytomegalovirus exposure and HLA in healthy donors (dated by TCRdb to between 2016 and 2019). A note on the overall study: An earlier analysis of several hundred of the donors reported roughly 270 Gb of sequence data and roughly 110 million unique TCR beta sequences from 150 million to 200 million T cells. Roughly 300 gigabases of sequencing data and tens of millions of unique TCR sequences were included in an early release covering roughly 700 HLA-typed donors. Of the 398 genotyped donors, about 80% fell in the genetic ancestry cluster associated with self-reported Caucasian donors. The study aimed to test whether cataloging public T cell receptors could reveal signatures of past pathogen exposure. The study used immunosequencing to profile the T cell repertoires of 670 or so subjects and linked those repertoires to cytomegalovirus serostatus. Along with the approximately 700-subject first cohort, a separate validation cohort of more than 90 different subjects was used. To predict cytomegalovirus infection status, the study combined high-throughput TCR immunosequencing, statistical association of individual TCRs with disease status, and machine learning. To study patterns of TCR occurrence, a later analysis re-analyzed previously published TCR beta repertoires from more than 550 donors and added high-resolution HLA genotyping. In the later analysis, no new phenotypic data were used to find candidate immune exposures; instead, reliance was placed on TCR beta sequences and their occurrence across donors. An earlier analysis of some 500 of the donors used high-throughput TCR beta sequencing to judge whether each TCR beta V gene segment behaved as functional or pseudogenic. Donor age, sex, ethnicity and CMV serostatus were compiled alongside the repertoire data. A later genetic analysis took genome-wide SNP genotypes for about 65% of the roughly 670 donors and used that subset as a discovery cohort. All discovery cohort repertoires had been generated using a single sequencing platform. Class I and class II HLA loci were covered by the typing at four-digit resolution. Typing coverage varied by locus: about 629-630 donors for A, B, C, DRB1 and DQB1; approximately 520 for DQA1; over 600 for DPA1; around 490 for DPB1. Four or five DR-DQ haplotypes were treated as single units for association and clustering because of strong linkage in the cohort. Among some 400 genotyped donors of the cohort, an average of approximately 220,000 unique TCR beta nucleotide sequences was sequenced per donor, of which about 19% were non-productive. Paper-wide results and their limitations: Linkage disequilibrium might explain the correlated functional status among segregating V segments, but an unknown experimental factor could not be excluded. A few of the identified cytomegalovirus-associated TCR beta chains were confirmed in vitro to be specific for cytomegalovirus antigens. A later analysis found that most CMV-associated TCR beta chains appeared HLA-restricted, with HLA associations seemingly driven largely by CMV exposure. A further reported finding was that TCR beta sequences accurately predicted the HLA-A and HLA-B alleles for most subjects in the first cohort. Because counts were too low, around 18 rarely observed V segments, including chromosome 9 orphons, were left out of the earlier analysis of about 620 of the donors. The authors suggested that the approach could potentially be extended to other disease states and immunological phenotypes. A later genetic analysis associated a missense DCLRE1C variant with V-gene and J-gene trimming of TCR beta chains, and an independent cohort replicated the association. Broadly in line with IMGT annotations, most TCR beta V segments showed up in productive rearrangements about 87% or about 30% of the time in an earlier analysis of several hundred of the donors. Cytomegalovirus status was reported to be diagnosed by the classifier with high specificity and sensitivity in both the original and validation cohorts. A total of fewer than 200 TCR beta chains were listed by the study as associated with cytomegalovirus. Across donors, most TCR sequences were observed very rarely, whereas some public TCRs were present in many individuals. Compared with equally common non-associated chains, HLA-associated TCR beta chains in a later analysis were more clonally expanded and had lower generation probabilities. Specific HLA alleles were associated with 15,000 to 20,000 TCR beta sequences at a false discovery rate of 0.05 in a later analysis. According to a later analysis, parvovirus B19, influenza, CMV and Epstein-Barr virus appeared linked to several top co-occurrence clusters. A later analysis found that TCR association rates varied across HLA loci, with DRB1 alleles showing the most associated TCRs and HLA-C alleles the fewest. The only immune exposure information available for the cohort was CMV serostatus. Because some donors lacked HLA typing at each locus, the association tests relied only on the typed subset. Assigning TCR associations to individual alleles was difficult when HLA alleles, especially DR and DQ, strongly co-occurred. The cohort was sequenced for TCR beta chains only, and without alpha or paired-chain data the features that could be detected were limited. The sequencing pipeline was judged likely to have produced a cluster of highly shared sequence variants as a technical artifact. Roughly uniform sequencing depth across donors was assumed in presence/absence analyses, although this assumption may not hold. Some IMGT-functional V segments, including TRBV6-2 and TRBV6-3, could not be told apart with the 87-base-pair reads, so those segments were excluded. Compared with the approximately 720-donor mean, donors in an Asian-associated ancestry cluster had fewer N-insertions in productive TCRs, according to a later genetic analysis.

The cohort was made up of 500 to 800 healthy bone marrow donors. At the time of sampling, every cohort member was nominally healthy, though immune exposures that went unrecorded were likely present. The donor tested CMV seronegative and was one of the 352 seronegative cohort members. Every donor gave a peripheral blood sample, and the peripheral blood mononuclear cells from that sample were used for TCR beta sequencing. Genomic DNA was extracted from the blood cell samples with the Qiagen DNeasy Blood Extraction Kit. This clone was recorded once. The antigen it binds to is not known. The input lacks base qualities; no much larger clone sits a single base away. CDR1 and CDR2 were assigned from the germline V gene as MDHEN and SYDVKM. Spanning cysteine to phenylalanine, the CDR3 consists of 15 amino acids. The entry retains the CDR3 DNA only, 45 bases that are in frame from base 1. Trimming accounts for 6 bases at V and 2 bases at J, while the number of junction bases matched to no gene is 6.

Library generation was performed with the immunoSEQ multiplex PCR assay. For the multiplex PCR, a mixture combining 60 forward primers for TCR Vbeta segments and 13 reverse primers for TCR Jbeta segments was used. The CDR3 region of rearranged TCR beta genes was amplified from genomic DNA with a multiplex PCR assay. On the Illumina HiSeq System, the amplified TCR beta libraries were sequenced as 87-base-pair reads. Processing in the source paper ran as follows. A later analysis tallied 70 million to 100 million unique TCR beta chains across the approximately 670 repertoires, and approximately 12 million of those chains were shared by two or more donors. Raw reads were error-corrected and collapsed into unique sequences with a nearest-neighbor algorithm that merged closely related sequences to remove PCR and sequencing errors. V, D and J gene segments were assigned by aligning CDR3 sequences to IMGT reference sequences. Each retained sequence needed at least a six-nucleotide match to both a V gene segment and a J gene segment. Rearrangements were called productive when the CDR3 lacked stop codons and stayed in frame with V and J; all others were non-productive. Following IMGT convention, CDR3 was defined as the stretch from the second conserved V-encoded cysteine to the conserved J-encoded phenylalanine. The earlier analysis of 500 to 600 of the donors excluded sequences that lacked an unambiguous match to a single V gene segment. An earlier analysis of a few hundred of the donors classified V segments as functional when productive rearrangements were above 56.7% and as segregating when the standard deviation between donors was above 5%. A statistical classification framework was built to diagnose cytomegalovirus status from the catalog of TCR beta chain sequences. V and J gene assignment, in a later analysis, came from comparing TCR nucleotide sequences with IMGT/GENE-DB human TR gene sequences. In a later analysis, CDR3 sequences and most-parsimonious VDJ recombination scenarios were assigned using the TCRdist pipeline. In a later analysis, each TCR beta chain was defined by its CDR3 amino acid sequence together with its V-gene family, and reads lacking a unique V-gene family were excluded. In a later analysis, fewer than 650 highly shared, low-generation-probability nucleotide sequences were removed to address suspected cross-contamination and a sequencing artifact. For each public chain, a later analysis derived a clonal expansion index from normalized ranks of inferred template counts within each repertoire. Generation probabilities in a later analysis came from a VDJ recombination model fitted to out-of-frame rearrangements, and those results were checked against IGoR. Hypergeometric tests were used in a later analysis to score TCR-TCR, TCR-HLA and TCR-CMV co-occurrence, with a repertoire-size bias correction applied to the TCR pairs. In a later analysis, false discovery rates were estimated by permuting HLA or CMV assignments 20 times. A later analysis grouped co-occurring TCRs with DBSCAN, adding TCRdist sequence similarity when clustering within HLA-allele-positive subsets. Repertoires with fewer than 30,000 or more than 120,000 public chains were left out of co-occurrence clustering, as were about five repertoires with anomalous nucleotide sharing. Imported from immuneACCESS, the table was reduced by TCRdb to in-frame sequences with V and J called. These copies leave out some clones; in studies compared against another copy, an unresolved V gene accounts for under half, and the cause of the remainder is not known. V and J calls and clone size come straight from that table; D and trimming were deduced from the DNA. Counted in this sample were 150,000 to 160,000 clones; 70% to 90% of them appeared once. The top ten clones comprise roughly 2.4% of the sample.

The sequence came from a young woman in good health and CMV-seronegative. Sequenced: PBMCs. The chain is encoded by TRBV28 joined to TRBJ1-2, with TRBD1 identical over 10 junction bases. The sequence in DNA is TGTGCCAGCAGCCAAGGGACAGGGGAGAACTATGGCTACACCTTC. The translation is CASSQGTGENYGYTF.